This TCR beta chain comes out of a study of metastatic and nonmetastatic thyroid tumors. Study as a whole: Comparison of repertoires was carried out across blood and tumor or nodule tissue from malignant and benign thyroid patients.

MiXCR re-clonotyped the PCR reads for TCRdb. The profile covers over 15,000 clones, with under 30% appearing a single time and roughly 13% taken by the ten largest. Patients had received no treatment of any kind before thyroid surgery. This clone has a count of ten or more. Its matching antigen is unknown. Study results and caveats: A significant increase in TCR beta diversity was reportedly seen in malignant thyroid tumors relative to benign nodules, in blood and tumor.

The CDR3 contains 14 residues. Germline CDR1 MNHNS, CDR2 SASEGT. J was trimmed by 6 bases and V by 6 bases; bases with no gene match: 7. The chain carries TRBV6-1 and TRBJ2-2, with 7 bases that match TRBD1. Sequenced: tumor tissue. The sequence derives from a female donor with papillary thyroid cancer or a benign thyroid nodule (not recorded which). Some clones in this sample may be carry-over from other donors' samples. CDR3 coding DNA: TGTGCCAGCAGGCTAGGGGGCGGCCCCGGGGAGCTGTTTTTT. It is translated as CASRLGGGPGELFF.